This record covers a single T cell receptor beta chain. Its cognate antigen is unknown. The approximately 120-subject validation cohort, separate from the approximately 670-subject first cohort, included the donors. CDR3 length: 14 amino acids. With V trimmed by 11 bases and J by 9 bases, 16 bases remained unmatched. The V gene's germline CDR1 is ENHRY and CDR2 SYGVKD. Libraries were prepared by immunoSEQ multiplex PCR; TCRdb keeps only in-frame clonotypes and omits some of them. This table has some 320,000 clones, around 90% appearing once. This sample was taken from a study of cytomegalovirus exposure and HLA in healthy donors. The study's findings and limits: Per published reports, the classifier diagnosed cytomegalovirus status with high specificity and sensitivity. It was 150 to 200 TCR beta chains that were listed as cytomegalovirus-associated. Rarity held for most TCR sequences, but there were some public TCRs that occurred in many donors.

This receptor was identified in a woman in her thirties in good health and CMV-seropositive. Sequencing was done on a sample of PBMCs. This chain connects TRBV10-3 to TRBJ1-2; 9 bases are a match to TRBD1. The CDR3 nucleotides read TGTGCCGTCGACCCGGGACAGGGTAAAGAAAGCTACACCTTC. As protein: CAVDPGQGKESYTF.